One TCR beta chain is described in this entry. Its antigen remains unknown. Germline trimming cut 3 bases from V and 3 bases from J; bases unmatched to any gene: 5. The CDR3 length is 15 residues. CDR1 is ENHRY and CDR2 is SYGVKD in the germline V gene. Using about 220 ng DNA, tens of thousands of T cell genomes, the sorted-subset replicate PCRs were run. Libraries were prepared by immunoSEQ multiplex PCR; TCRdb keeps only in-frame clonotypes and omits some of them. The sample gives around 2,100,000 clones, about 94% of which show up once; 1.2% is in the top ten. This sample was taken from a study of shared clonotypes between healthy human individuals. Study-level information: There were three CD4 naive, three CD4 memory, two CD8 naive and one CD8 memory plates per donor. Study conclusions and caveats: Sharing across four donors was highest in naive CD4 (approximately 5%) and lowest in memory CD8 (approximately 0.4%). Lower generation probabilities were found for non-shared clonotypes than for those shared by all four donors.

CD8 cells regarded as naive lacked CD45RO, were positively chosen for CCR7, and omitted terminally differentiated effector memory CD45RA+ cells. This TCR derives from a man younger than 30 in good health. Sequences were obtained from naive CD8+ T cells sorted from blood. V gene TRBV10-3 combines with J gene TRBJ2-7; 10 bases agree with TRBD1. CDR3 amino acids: CAISDSGTGDYEQYF. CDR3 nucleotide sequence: TGTGCCATCAGTGATTCCGGGACAGGGGACTACGAGCAGTACTTC.